This entry describes one TCR beta chain. Its antigen is not known. CD45RO-negative CD8 cells positively selected for CCR7 made up the naive population, which excluded terminally differentiated effector memory CD45RA+ cells. Every one of the donors was a Caucasian adult that lived in Nashville, Tennessee. The germline V gene encodes CDR1 SGHNT and CDR2 YYREEE (reference sequence). The CDR3 runs 15 residues. The J segment lost 4 bases and the V segment lost 4 bases, leaving 8 bases of the junction unmatched. These data originate in a study of shared clonotypes between healthy human individuals. The repertoire was sequenced with immunoSEQ multiplex PCR; TCRdb's copy has only in-frame clones and lacks some. The sample yields 2 million to 2.5 million clones, roughly 91% seen once. Study-level findings and limits: Large sequencing depth failed to make sorted-subset sequencing complete, rarefaction showed. Compared with clonotypes that all four donors shared, non-shared clonotypes had lower generation probabilities.

Sequenced sample: naive CD8+ T cells from PBMCs. This TCR was sampled from a man younger than 35 in good health. Some clones in this sample may be carry-over from other donors' samples. The V gene is TRBV5-4, the J gene TRBJ1-2, with TRBD1 matching 9 bases. The CDR3 spells CASSPAGQGSYGYTF. The DNA for the CDR3 is TGTGCCAGCAGCCCGGCGGGACAGGGCAGCTATGGCTACACCTTC. The full variable domain, in which reference TRBV5-4 and TRBJ1-2 provide the parts outside the CDR3, is ETGVTQSPTHLIKTRGQQVTLRCSSQSGHNTVSWYQQALGQGPQFIFQYYREEENGRGNFPPRFSGLQFPNYSSELNVNALELDDSALYLCASSPAGQGSYGYTFGSGTRLTVV.